There are many counts of the clone carrying this TCR beta chain. Its antigen is unknown. Constant-segment primers served in 5'RACE that generated TCR alpha and TCR beta cDNA libraries bearing sample barcodes and UMIs. TCRdb reanalysed the 5' RACE reads using MiXCR and keeps one entry per CDR3 protein. Found here are 30,000 to 45,000 distinct CDR3 sequences, 10% to 12% of them singletons; the top ten hold under 30%. This specimen comes from a study of T-cell memory formation after mild COVID-19. Study context: Largely donor-specific sequence clusters came from two donors. Overall study results and limits: Researchers found some responding clones in pre-infection memory, a sign that cross-reactive memory joined. Whether day 37 second-wave clones are SARS-CoV-2-specific was not confirmed.

V shed 3 bases, J shed 5 bases, and the junction held 7 bases outside the gene matches. This CDR3 spans 14 amino acids. The chain links TRBV12-3 or TRBV12-4 to TRBJ2-7; 7 nucleotides match TRBD1. This clonotype was obtained from a man between 18 and 35 years old who had mild COVID-19 (a few samples of this study predate the infection). Cell type and time point are not known. Sequenced: PBMCs or a T cell subset sorted from them (not recorded which). The CDR3 sequence: CASSLDRYGHEQYV. The CDR3 nucleotides read TGTGCCAGCAGTTTGGACAGGTACGGTCACGAGCAGTACGTC.